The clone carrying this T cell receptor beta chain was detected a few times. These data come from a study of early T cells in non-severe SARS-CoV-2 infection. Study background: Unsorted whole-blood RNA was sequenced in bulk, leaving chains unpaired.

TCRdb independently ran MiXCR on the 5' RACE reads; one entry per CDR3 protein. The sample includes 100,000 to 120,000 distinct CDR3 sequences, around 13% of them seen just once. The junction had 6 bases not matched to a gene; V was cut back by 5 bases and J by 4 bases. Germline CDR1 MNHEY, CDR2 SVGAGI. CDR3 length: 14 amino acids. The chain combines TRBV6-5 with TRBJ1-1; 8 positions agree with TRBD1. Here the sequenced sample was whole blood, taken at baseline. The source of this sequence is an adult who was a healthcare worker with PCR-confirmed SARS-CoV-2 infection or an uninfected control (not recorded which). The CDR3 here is CASSGTGGLTEAFF. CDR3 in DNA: TGTGCCAGCAGTGGTACAGGGGGGCTCACTGAAGCTTTCTTT.